This paragraph reports one T cell receptor beta chain. No per-base quality is available; no much larger clone lies one base away. These data come from a study of graft-versus-host responses after intestinal transplantation (dated by TCRdb to about 2021). Notes on the research overall: The transplants that recipients received were multivisceral, liver-intestinal, or isolated intestinal. A peak of at least 4% donor T cells among recipient peripheral blood mononuclear cells was the definition used for donor T cell macrochimerism. The cohort enrolled about two dozen intestinal transplant recipients including one retransplant, and a few patients lacking pretransplant specimens were excluded. Every recipient was given anti-thymocyte globulin induction, then maintenance tacrolimus and steroids for 2 to 4 years. After intestinal transplantation, graft-versus-host and host-versus-graft alloreactive T cell clones in the graft, circulation and bone marrow were tracked using bulk TCR-beta CDR3 sequencing. To identify alloreactive clones, pre-transplant mixed lymphocyte reaction products were sequenced and compared with unstimulated pre-transplant donor and recipient T cells. Rather than being sequenced by the commercial service, samples from a few later patients were sequenced in-house on an Illumina MiSeq and processed with MiXCR. Overall study outcomes, separate from this receptor: The relatively low number and heterogeneity of intestinal transplant patients limited the conclusions. In patients with donor T cell macrochimerism, the allografts had high GvH to HvG T cell clonal ratios. Early after transplant, peak levels of circulating GvH clones were associated with declines in HvG clones. GvH clones were detected in recipient bone marrow, and some appeared earlier in ileal mucosa or blood, consistent with an intestinal mucosal origin.

The protocol used for the library was the immunoSEQ multiplex PCR assay. For most patients, genomic DNA was isolated using the Qiagen DNeasy Blood and Tissue Kit and was shipped frozen to Adaptive Biotechnologies for TCR sequencing. Adaptive Biotechnologies carried out high-throughput TCR-beta CDR3 sequencing of genomic DNA for most patients. Processing in the source paper ran as follows. TCR sequencing data were retrieved from Adaptive's ImmunoSEQ software for some 17 patients, whereas three other patients were processed with MiXCR and VDJtools. To correct CD4 versus CD8 sorting errors, any sequence found in both subsets at a frequency ratio below 5:1 was removed. CDR3 nucleotide sequences shared by donor and recipient were removed because the origin of these sequences could not be assigned. Alloreactive clones required at least 2-fold expansion over unstimulated cells and minimum CFSE-low frequency of 0.002% (template counts) or 0.001% (read counts). Clones were considered mappable if detected in sequenced pre-transplant spleen, lymph node, or MLR CFSE-low populations of the donor or recipient. The cumulative frequency of alloreactive clones was calculated as a percentage of all sequences, weighted by copy number. TCRdb took over this immuneACCESS table, retaining in-frame rearrangements with V and J assigned. Such tables are incomplete; in checked studies, under half of the missing clones stem from an unresolved V gene, and the remainder is unexplained. That table gives V, J and clone size, and the DNA gave D and trimming. For this sample the table gives about 21,000 clones, of which less than 45% were detected only once. Clones ranked in the top ten supply over 1.5% of the sample.

The sample's time point label is to be understood as: cells obtained before transplantation from donor or recipient. In the mixed lymphocyte reactions, approximately 200,000 CFSE-labeled pre-transplant responders were plated with approximately 200,000 irradiated violet-dye-labeled stimulators and cultured for 5 to 7 days. Proliferating CD3+CD4+CFSE-low and CD3+CD8+CFSE-low responder cells were FACS-sorted on a BD Influx sorter after the mixed lymphocyte reaction. From the cysteine up to the phenylalanine, the CDR3 has a length of 10 residues. The only DNA kept is the CDR3, 30 bases in frame from the first base. Trimming accounts for 8 bases at V and 8 bases at J, while the number of junction bases matched to no gene is 2. CDR1 and CDR2, per the germline V gene, are MGHDK and SYGVNS.

The chain couples TRBV25-1 to TRBJ2-5; 7 middle bases align to TRBD2. Source: alloreactive CD8+ T cells from a mixed lymphocyte reaction culture, taken before intestinal transplant. The cell subset or site label here, explained by the study, means: CFSE-low proliferating T cells sorted from roughly 6-day pre-transplant mixed lymphocyte reaction (GvH or HvG direction). The clonotype was recovered from a human patient who received an intestinal transplant. The base sequence is TGTGCCAGCGGGGGGGTAACCCAGTACTTC. This sequence encodes CASGGVTQYF.